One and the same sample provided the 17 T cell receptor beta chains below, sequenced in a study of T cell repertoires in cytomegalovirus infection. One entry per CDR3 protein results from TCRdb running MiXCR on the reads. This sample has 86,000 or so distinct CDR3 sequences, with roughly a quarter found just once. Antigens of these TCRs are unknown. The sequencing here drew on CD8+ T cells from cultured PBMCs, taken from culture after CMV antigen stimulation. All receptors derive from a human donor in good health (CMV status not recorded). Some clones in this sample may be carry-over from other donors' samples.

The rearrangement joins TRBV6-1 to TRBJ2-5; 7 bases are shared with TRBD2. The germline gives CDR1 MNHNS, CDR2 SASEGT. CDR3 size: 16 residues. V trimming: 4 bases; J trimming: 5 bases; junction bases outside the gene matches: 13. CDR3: CASSVGSGLTRETQYF. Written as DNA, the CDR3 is TGTGCCAGCAGTGTCGGTAGCGGGCTGACCAGGGAGACCCAGTACTTC.

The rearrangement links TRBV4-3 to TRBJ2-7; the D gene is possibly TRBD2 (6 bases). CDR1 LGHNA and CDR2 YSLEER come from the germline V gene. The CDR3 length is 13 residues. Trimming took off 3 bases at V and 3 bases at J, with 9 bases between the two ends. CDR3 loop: CASSQSEGYEQYF. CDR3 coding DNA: TGCGCCAGCAGCCAGTCGGAGGGCTACGAGCAGTACTTC.

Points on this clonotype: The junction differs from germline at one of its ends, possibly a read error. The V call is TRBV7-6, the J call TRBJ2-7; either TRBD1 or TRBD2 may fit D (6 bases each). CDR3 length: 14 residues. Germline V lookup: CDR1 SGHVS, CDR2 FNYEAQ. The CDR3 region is CASNLGGRRHEQYF. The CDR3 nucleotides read TGTGCCAGCAACTTAGGGGGGCGGAGGCACGAGCAGTACTTC.

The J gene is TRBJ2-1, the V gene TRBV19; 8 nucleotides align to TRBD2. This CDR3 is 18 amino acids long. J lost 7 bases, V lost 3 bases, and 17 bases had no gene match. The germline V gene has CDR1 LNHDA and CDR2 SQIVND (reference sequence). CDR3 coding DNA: TGTGCCAGTAGTATTAAGGTCGGGGGGACGCGCGGGGGGAATGAGCAGTTCTTC. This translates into CASSIKVGGTRGGNEQFF.

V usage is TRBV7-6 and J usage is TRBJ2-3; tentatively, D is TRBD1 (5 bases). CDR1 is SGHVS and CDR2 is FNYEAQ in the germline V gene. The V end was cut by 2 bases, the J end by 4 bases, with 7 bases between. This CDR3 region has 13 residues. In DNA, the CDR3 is TGTGCCAGCAGCTTACACAGGCCAGATACGCAGTATTTT. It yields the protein CASSLHRPDTQYF.

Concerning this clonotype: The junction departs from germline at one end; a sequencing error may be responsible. CDR3 sequence: CASSYSKAGASTDMQYF. The CDR3 region has the DNA TGTGCCAGCAGTTACTCCAAGGCAGGCGCTAGCACAGATATGCAGTATTTT. The chain is built from TRBV6-2 or TRBV6-3 and TRBJ2-3, with D tentatively TRBD2 (5 bases). This CDR3 has 17 residues. Germline V gene data show CDR1 as MNHEY and CDR2 as SVGEGT.

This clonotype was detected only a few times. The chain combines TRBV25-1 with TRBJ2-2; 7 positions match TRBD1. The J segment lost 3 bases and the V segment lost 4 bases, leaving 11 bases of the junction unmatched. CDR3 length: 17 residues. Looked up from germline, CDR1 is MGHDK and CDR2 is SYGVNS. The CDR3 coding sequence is TGTGCCAGCAGTGGTGACAGGGACGAGAGGGACACCGGGGAGCTGTTTTTT. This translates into CASSGDRDERDTGELFF.

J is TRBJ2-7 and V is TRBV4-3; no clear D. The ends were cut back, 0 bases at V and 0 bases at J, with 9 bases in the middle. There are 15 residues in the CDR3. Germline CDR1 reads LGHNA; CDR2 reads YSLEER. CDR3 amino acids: CASSQDKVYSYEQYF. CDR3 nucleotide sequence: TGCGCCAGCAGCCAAGATAAGGTATACTCCTACGAGCAGTACTTC.

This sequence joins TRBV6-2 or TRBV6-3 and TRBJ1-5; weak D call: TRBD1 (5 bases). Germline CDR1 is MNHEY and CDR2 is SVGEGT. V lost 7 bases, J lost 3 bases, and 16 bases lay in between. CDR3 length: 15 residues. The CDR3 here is CASTPGRTLNQPQHF. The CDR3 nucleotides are TGTGCCAGCACCCCAGGGCGGACTCTCAATCAGCCCCAGCATTTT.

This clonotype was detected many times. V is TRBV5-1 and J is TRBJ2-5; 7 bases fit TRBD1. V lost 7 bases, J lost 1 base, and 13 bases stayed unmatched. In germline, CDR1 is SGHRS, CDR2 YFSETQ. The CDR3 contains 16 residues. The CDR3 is CASRLTTGNPQETQYF. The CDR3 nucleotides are TGCGCCAGCCGACTGACGACAGGGAATCCCCAAGAGACCCAGTACTTC.

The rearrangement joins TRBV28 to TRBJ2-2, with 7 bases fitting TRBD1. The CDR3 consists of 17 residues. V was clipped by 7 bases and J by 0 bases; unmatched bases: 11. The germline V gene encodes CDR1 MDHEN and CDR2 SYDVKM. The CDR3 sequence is CASTTLGQLANTGELFF. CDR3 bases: TGTGCCAGCACCACTTTGGGACAGCTCGCGAACACCGGGGAGCTGTTTTTT.

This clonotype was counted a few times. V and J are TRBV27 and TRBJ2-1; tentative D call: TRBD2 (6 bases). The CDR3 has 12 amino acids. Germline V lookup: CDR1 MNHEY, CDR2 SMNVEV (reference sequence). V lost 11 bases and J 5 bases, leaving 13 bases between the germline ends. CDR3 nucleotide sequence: TGTGCCGTAGGCGGGGAGGACAATGAGCAGTTCTTC. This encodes CAVGGEDNEQFF.

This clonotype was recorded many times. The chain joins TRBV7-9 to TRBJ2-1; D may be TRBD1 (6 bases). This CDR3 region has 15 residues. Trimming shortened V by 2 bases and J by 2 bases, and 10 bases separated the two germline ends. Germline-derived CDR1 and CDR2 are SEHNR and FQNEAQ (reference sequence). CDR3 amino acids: CASSLRGGTYNEQFF. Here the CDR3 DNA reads TGTGCCAGCAGCTTAAGAGGGGGTACCTACAATGAGCAGTTCTTC.

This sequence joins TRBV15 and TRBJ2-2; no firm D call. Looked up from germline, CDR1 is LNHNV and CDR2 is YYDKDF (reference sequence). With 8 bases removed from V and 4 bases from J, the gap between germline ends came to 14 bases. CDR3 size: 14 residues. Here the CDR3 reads CATAQQALTGELFF. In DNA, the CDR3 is TGTGCCACCGCCCAGCAGGCCCTCACCGGGGAGCTGTTTTTT.

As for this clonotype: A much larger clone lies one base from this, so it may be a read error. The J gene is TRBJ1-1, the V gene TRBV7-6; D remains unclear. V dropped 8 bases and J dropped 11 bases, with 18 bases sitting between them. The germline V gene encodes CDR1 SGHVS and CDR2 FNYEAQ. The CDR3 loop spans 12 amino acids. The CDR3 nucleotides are TGTGCCAGCGCCCTCGGAGTTGGTGAGGCTTTCTTT. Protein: CASALGVGEAFF.

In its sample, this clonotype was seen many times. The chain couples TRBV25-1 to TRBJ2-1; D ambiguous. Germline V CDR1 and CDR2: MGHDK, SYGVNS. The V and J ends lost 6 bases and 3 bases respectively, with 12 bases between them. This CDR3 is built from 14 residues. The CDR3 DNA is TGTGCCAGCAGGTTATCTGGGGACTACAATGAGCAGTTCTTC. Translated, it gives CASRLSGDYNEQFF.

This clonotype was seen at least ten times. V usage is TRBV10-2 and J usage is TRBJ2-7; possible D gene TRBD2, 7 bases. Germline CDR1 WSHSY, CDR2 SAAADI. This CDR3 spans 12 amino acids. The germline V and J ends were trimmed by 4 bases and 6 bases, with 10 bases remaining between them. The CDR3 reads CASSGGGPEQYF. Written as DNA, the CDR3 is TGCGCCAGCAGTGGGGGGGGCCCCGAGCAGTACTTC.